Listed below are T cell receptor beta chains from one sample, sequenced in a study of T cell responses to AZD1222 COVID-19 vaccine. The protocol was immunoSEQ multiplex PCR, while the TCRdb copy is restricted to in-frame clones and leaves out a portion. Of roughly 110,000 clones listed, about 90% are singletons. The sequencing here drew on peripheral blood, taken on day 0 of AZD1222 vaccination. These TCRs come from an adult in good health. Each CDR3 is given with its conserved first and last residue. D genes are given only for firm matches.

j_gene	d_gene	v_gene	CDR3nt	CDR3aa
TRBJ1-2	TRBD1	TRBV19	TGTGCCAGTAGTATTGGGACAGCTTGGGTCGATGGCTACACCTTC	CASSIGTAWVDGYTF
TRBJ1-1	TRBD1	TRBV18	TGTGCCAGCTCACCGTTCGCGCAGGGGGCGATGAACACTGAAGCTTTCTTT	CASSPFAQGAMNTEAFF
TRBJ1-5	NA	TRBV30	TGTGCCTGGAGTAGGCAGCGAGATCAGCCCCAGCATTTT	CAWSRQRDQPQHF
TRBJ2-7	NA	TRBV7-6	TGTGCCAGCAGCTTAGCGGGGAGGTCCTACGAGCAGTACTTC	CASSLAGRSYEQYF
TRBJ1-3	NA	TRBV19	TGTGCCAGTAGTATAGACCCCACCGAAGGGAACACCATATATTTT	CASSIDPTEGNTIYF
TRBJ2-5	NA	TRBV2	TGTGCCAGCAGTGATTGGTACCAAGAGACCCAGTACTTC	CASSDWYQETQYF
TRBJ2-2	NA	TRBV24-1	TGTGCCACCAGTGACCCTGGCGTCTACGGGGAGCTGTTTTTT	CATSDPGVYGELFF
TRBJ1-4	NA	TRBV4-1	TGCGCCAGCAGCCTGAGAGGAGAAAAACTGTTTTTT	CASSLRGEKLFF
TRBJ2-3	TRBD2	TRBV6-5	TGTGCCAGCAGGCCGACGACTAGCGGGACAGATACGCAGTATTTT	CASRPTTSGTDTQYF
TRBJ2-1	NA	TRBV5-4	TGTGCCAGCAGCCCCGCGACCTACAATGAGCAGTTCTTC	CASSPATYNEQFF